This T cell receptor beta chain originates from a study of regulatory T cells in long-lasting Graves disease. The time point was: persistent/refractory GD, antithyroid drugs over 5 years with positive TRAb. Extracted RNA from PBMCs served as the source of the TCR library. From each patient, around 8.9 milliliters of peripheral blood was drawn and collected into an EDTA anticoagulant tube. TCR beta libraries were built with iRepertoire HTBI primers and Arm-PCR of CDR3 regions. Original processing methods: Identification across samples found 50 to 80 TRBV and about 13 TRBJ segments. MiXCR was run by TCRdb on the multiplex PCR reads, yielding one entry per CDR3 protein. TCRdb, not the original authors, processed these V and J calls. The data contain about 470,000 distinct CDR3 sequences, about a fifth of them singletons. Remarks on this clonotype: Its antigen is undetermined.

Study-level results: Persistent-disease Graves' patients showed less TCR diversity than new cases. More public clonotypes were shared by persistent patients (around 2,600) than by new patients (approximately 990).

Germline loops: CDR1 SGHTA, CDR2 FQGNSA. The CDR3 covers 18 residues. The ends lost 1 base at V and 2 bases at J; junction bases unmatched: 3. The receptor comes from a female donor with Graves disease. The chain combines TRBV7-2 with TRBJ2-2; 14 bases align to TRBD2. This sample comprised peripheral blood mononuclear cells (PBMCs), obtained when the disease was refractory, from a patient treated with antithyroid drugs. The CDR3: CASSLGGTSGSNTGELFF. The CDR3 DNA follows: TGTGCCAGCAGCTTAGGCGGGACTAGCGGGAGCAACACCGGGGAGCTGTTTTTT.